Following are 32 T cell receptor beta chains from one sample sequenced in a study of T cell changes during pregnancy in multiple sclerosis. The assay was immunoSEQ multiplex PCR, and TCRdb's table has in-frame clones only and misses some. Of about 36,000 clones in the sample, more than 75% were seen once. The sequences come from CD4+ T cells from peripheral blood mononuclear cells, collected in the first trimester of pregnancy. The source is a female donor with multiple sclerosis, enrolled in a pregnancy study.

CDR3 amino acids: CATLGGQLGGYTF. As DNA, the CDR3 is TGTGCCACATTGGGGGGGCAACTAGGAGGCTACACCTTC. The chain carries TRBV28 and TRBJ1-2; D perhaps matches TRBD1 (6 bases). This CDR3 has 13 amino acids. Trimming stripped 10 bases from V and 8 bases from J, with 20 bases between. From germline, CDR1 is MDHEN and CDR2 SYDVKM.

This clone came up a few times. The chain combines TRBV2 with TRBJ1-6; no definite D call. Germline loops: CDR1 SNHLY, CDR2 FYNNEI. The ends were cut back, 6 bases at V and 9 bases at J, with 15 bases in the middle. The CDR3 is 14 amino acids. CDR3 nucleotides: TGTGCCAGCAGGAATCTGCGAGCGGGTTCACCCCTCCACTTT. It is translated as CASRNLRAGSPLHF. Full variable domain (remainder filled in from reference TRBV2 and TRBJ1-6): EPEVTQTPSHQVTQMGQEVILRCVPISNHLYFYWYRQILGQKVEFLVSFYNNEISEKSEIFDDQFSVERPDGSNFTLKIRSTKLEDSAMYFCASRNLRAGSPLHFGNGTRLTVT.

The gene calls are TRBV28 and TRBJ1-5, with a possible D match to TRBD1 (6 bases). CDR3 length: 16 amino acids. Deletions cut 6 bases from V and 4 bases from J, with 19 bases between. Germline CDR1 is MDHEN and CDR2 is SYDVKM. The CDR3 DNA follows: TGTGCCAGCAGCACCCGGGGGGGGGCCAATAATCAGCCCCAGCATTTT. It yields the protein CASSTRGGANNQPQHF.

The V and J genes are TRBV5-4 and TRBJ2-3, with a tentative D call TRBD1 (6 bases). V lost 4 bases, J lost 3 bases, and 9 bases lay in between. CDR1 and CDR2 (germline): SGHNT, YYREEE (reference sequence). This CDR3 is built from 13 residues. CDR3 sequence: CASSGTGTDTQYF. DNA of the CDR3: TGTGCCAGCAGCGGTACAGGGACAGATACGCAGTATTTT.

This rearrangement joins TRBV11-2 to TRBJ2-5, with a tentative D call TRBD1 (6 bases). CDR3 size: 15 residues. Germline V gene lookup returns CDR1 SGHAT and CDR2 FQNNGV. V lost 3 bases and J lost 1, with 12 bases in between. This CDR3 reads CASSFIRGPQETQYF. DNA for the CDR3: TGTGCCAGCAGCTTCATCAGGGGTCCCCAAGAGACCCAGTACTTC. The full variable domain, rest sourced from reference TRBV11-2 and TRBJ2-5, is EAGVAQSPRYKIIEKRQSVAFWCNPISGHATLYWYQQILGQGPKLLIQFQNNGVVDDSQLPKDRFSAERLKGVDSTLKIQPAKLEDSAVYLCASSFIRGPQETQYFGPGTRLLVL.

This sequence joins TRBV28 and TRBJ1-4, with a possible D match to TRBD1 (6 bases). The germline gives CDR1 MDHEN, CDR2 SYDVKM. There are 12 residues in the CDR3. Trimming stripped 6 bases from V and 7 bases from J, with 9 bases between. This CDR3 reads CASRQGSEKLFF. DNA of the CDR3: TGTGCCAGCAGACAGGGATCTGAAAAACTGTTTTTT.

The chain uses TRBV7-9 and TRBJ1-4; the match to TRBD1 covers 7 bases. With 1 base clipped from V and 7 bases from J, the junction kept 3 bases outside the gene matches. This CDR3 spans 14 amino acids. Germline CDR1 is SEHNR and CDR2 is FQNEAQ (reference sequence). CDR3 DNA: TGTGCCAGCAGCTTAGGTGGGACAGTTGAAAAACTGTTTTTT. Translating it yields CASSLGGTVEKLFF.

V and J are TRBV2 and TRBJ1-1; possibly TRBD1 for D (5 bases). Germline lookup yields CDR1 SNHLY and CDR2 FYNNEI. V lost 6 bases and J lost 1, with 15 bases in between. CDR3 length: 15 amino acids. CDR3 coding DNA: TGTGCCAGCAGCCCTGGGGCAGGCGCGAACACTGAAGCTTTCTTT. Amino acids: CASSPGAGANTEAFF.

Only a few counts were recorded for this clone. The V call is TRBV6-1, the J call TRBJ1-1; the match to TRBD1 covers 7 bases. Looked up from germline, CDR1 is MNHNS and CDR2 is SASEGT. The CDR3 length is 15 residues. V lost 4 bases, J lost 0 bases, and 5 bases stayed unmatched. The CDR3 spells CASSVQGPMNTEAFF. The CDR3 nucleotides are TGTGCCAGCAGTGTACAGGGGCCCATGAACACTGAAGCTTTCTTT.

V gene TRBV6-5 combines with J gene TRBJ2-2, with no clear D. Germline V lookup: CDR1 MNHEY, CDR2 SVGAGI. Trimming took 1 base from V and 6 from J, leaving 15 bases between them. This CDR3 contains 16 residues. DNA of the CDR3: TGTGCCAGCAGTTACTGGCAGGCCCTATCCCCCGGGGAGCTGTTTTTT. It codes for CASSYWQALSPGELFF.

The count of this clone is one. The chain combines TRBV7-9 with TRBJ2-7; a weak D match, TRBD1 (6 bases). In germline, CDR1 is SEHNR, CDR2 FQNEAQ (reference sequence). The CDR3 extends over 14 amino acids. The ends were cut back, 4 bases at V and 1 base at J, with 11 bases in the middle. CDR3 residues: CASSSLGQSYEQYF. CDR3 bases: TGTGCCAGCAGCTCTCTCGGACAGTCCTACGAGCAGTACTTC.

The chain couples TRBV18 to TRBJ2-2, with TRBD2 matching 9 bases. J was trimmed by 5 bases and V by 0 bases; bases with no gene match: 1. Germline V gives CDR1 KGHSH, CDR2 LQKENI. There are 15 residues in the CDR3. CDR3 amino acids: CASSPPGLATGELFF. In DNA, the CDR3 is TGTGCCAGCTCACCACCCGGACTAGCGACCGGGGAGCTGTTTTTT.

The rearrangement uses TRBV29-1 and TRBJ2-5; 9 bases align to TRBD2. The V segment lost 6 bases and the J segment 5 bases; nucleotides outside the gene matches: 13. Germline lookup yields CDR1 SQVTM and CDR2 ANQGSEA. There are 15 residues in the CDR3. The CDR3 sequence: CSVASGISLGETQYF. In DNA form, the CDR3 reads TGCAGCGTCGCTAGCGGGATTTCTTTGGGGGAGACCCAGTACTTC.

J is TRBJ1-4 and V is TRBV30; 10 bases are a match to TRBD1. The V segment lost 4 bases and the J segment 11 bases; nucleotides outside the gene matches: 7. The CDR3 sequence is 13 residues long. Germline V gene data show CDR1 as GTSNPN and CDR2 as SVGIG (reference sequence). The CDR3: CAWNMDRGSKLFF. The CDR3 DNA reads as TGTGCCTGGAACATGGACAGGGGGAGTAAACTGTTTTTT.

CDR3: CASSYLGQSDTQYF. The CDR3, as DNA: TGTGCCAGCAGTTACCTGGGCCAGTCAGATACGCAGTATTTT. The rearrangement links TRBV6-5 to TRBJ2-3; D not resolved. V dropped 2 bases and J dropped 4 bases, with 10 bases sitting between them. The CDR3 loop spans 14 amino acids. CDR1 MNHEY and CDR2 SVGAGI come from the germline V gene.

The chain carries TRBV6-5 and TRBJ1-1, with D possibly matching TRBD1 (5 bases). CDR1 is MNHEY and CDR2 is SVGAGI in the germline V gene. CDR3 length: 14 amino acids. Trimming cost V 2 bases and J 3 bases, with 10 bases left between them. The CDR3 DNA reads TGTGCCAGCAGTTACCGGAGGGGTGACACTGAAGCTTTCTTT. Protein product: CASSYRRGDTEAFF.

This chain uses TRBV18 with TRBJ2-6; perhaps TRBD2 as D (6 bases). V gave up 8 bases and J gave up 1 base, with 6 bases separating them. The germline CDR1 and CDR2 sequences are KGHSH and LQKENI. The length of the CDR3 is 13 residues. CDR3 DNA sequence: TGTGCCAGCGGAGGGTCTGGGGCCAACGTCCTGACTTTC. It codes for CASGGSGANVLTF.

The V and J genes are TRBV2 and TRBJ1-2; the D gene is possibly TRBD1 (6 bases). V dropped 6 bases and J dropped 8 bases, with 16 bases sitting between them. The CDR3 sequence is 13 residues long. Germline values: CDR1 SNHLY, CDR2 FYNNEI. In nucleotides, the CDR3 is TGTGCCAGCAGCTCCAGACAGGATCAAGGCTACACCTTC. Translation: CASSSRQDQGYTF. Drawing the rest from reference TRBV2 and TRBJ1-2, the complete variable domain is EPEVTQTPSHQVTQMGQEVILRCVPISNHLYFYWYRQILGQKVEFLVSFYNNEISEKSEIFDDQFSVERPDGSNFTLKIRSTKLEDSAMYFCASSSRQDQGYTFGSGTRLTVV.

CDR3 nucleotides: TGTGCCAGCTCTACCCCCTTCTCTGGAAACACCATATATTTT. Translation: CASSTPFSGNTIYF. This sequence joins TRBV2 and TRBJ1-3, with unresolved D. This CDR3 has 14 amino acids. Trimming left V 8 bases short and J 0 bases short, with 11 bases between. Germline V gene data show CDR1 as SNHLY and CDR2 as FYNNEI.

The CDR3: CASSFGQGRAFF. The CDR3 DNA follows: TGTGCCAGCAGTTTCGGACAGGGGAGAGCTTTCTTT. This chain connects TRBV27 to TRBJ1-1, with 9 bases that match TRBD1. This CDR3 is 12 amino acids long. V dropped 3 bases and J dropped 10; count of bases not matched to a gene: 3. From germline, CDR1 is MNHEY and CDR2 SMNVEV (reference sequence).

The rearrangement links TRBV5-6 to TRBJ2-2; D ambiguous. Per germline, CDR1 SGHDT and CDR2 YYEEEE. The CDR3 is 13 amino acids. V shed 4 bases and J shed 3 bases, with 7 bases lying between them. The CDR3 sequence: CASSPLDTGELFF. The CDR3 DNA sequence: TGTGCCAGCAGCCCCCTCGACACCGGGGAGCTGTTTTTT.

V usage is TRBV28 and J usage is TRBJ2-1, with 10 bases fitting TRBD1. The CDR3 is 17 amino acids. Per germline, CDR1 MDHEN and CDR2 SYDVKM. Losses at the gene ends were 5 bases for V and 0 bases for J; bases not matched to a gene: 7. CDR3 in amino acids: CASSPGQGKSSYNEQFF. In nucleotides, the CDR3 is TGTGCCAGCAGTCCGGGACAGGGGAAAAGCTCCTACAATGAGCAGTTCTTC.

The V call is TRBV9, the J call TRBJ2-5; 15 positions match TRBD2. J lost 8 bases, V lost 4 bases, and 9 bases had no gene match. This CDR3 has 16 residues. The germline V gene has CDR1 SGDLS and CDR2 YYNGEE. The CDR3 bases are TGTGCCAGCAGCCCAGAGGGGACTAGCGGGGGGATTACCCAGTACTTC. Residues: CASSPEGTSGGITQYF.

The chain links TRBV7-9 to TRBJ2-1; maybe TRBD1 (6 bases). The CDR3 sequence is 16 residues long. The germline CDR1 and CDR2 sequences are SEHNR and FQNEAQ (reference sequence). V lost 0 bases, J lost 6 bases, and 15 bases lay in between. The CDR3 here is CASSLANRVRSNEQFF. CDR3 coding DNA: TGTGCCAGCAGCTTAGCGAACAGGGTACGGTCCAATGAGCAGTTCTTC.

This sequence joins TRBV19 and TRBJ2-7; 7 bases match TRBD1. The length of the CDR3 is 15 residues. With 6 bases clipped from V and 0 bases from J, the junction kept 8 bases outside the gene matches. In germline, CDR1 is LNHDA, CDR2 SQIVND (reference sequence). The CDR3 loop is CASRLNTGASYEQYF. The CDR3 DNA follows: TGTGCCAGTAGGCTGAATACAGGGGCCTCCTACGAGCAGTACTTC.

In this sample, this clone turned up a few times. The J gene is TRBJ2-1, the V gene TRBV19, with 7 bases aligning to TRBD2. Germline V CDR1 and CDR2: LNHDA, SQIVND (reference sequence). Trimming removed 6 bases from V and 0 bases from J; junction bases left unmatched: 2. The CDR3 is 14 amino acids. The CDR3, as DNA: TGTGCCAGTAGAGGCGGGGGCTCCTACAATGAGCAGTTCTTC. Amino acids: CASRGGGSYNEQFF.

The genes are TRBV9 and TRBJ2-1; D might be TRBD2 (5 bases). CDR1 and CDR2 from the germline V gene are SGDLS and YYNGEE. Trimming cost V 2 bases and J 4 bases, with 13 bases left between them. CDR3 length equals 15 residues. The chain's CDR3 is CASSVSGGPYNEQFF. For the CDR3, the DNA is TGTGCCAGCAGCGTCAGCGGCGGCCCGTACAATGAGCAGTTCTTC.

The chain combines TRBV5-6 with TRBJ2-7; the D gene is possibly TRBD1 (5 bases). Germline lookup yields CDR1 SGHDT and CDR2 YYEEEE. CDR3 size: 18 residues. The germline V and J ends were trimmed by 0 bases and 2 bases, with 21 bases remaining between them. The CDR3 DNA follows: TGTGCCAGCAGCTTGGTGAACCCCATCTTGGGCAGGGCCTACGAGCAGTACTTC. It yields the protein CASSLVNPILGRAYEQYF.

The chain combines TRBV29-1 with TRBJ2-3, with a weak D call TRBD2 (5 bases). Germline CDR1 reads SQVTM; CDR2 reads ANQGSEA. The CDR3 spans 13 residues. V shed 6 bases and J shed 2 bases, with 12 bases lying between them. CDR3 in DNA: TGCAGCGTGGCGCCGGACTCCACAGATACGCAGTATTTT. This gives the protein CSVAPDSTDTQYF.

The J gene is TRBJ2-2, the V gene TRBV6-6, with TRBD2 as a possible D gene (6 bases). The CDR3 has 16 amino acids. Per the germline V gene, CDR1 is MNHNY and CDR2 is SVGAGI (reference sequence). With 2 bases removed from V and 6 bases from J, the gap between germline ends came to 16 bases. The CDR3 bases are TGTGCCAGCAGTTACCCTCGCGGGAAGGGTGCCGGGGAGCTGTTTTTT. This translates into CASSYPRGKGAGELFF.

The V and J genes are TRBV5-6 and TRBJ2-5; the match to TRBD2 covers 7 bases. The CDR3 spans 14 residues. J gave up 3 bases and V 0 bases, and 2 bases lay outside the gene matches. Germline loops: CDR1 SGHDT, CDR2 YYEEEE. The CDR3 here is CASSLEGGEETQYF. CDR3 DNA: TGTGCCAGCAGCTTGGAGGGAGGGGAAGAGACCCAGTACTTC.

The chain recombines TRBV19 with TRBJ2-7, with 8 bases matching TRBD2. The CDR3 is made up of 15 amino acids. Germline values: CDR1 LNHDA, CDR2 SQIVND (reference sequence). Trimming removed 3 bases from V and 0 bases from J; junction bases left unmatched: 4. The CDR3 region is CASSIQAGDSYEQYF. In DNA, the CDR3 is TGTGCCAGTAGTATTCAAGCGGGAGACTCCTACGAGCAGTACTTC.